The 26 T cell receptor beta chains below were found in one sample sequenced in a study of metastatic and nonmetastatic thyroid tumors. From the PCR reads, TCRdb re-called clones with MiXCR. The table has 30,000 to 40,000 clones, over 25% seen once. Every patient was untreated before thyroid surgery. Sequences were obtained from blood. The receptor source for this set is a female donor with papillary thyroid cancer or a benign thyroid nodule (not recorded which). Some clones in this sample may be carry-over from other donors' samples.

With respect to this clone: A read error may produce the germline difference seen at one junction end. The rearrangement joins TRBV6-2 or TRBV6-3 to TRBJ1-1, with TRBD1 identical over 8 bases. The CDR3 extends over 13 amino acids. CDR1 and CDR2 from the germline V gene are MNHEY and SVGEGT. CDR3 residues: CSSSYEDRVKAFF. The CDR3, as DNA: TGTTCCAGCAGTTATGAGGACAGGGTGAAAGCTTTCTTT.

This clone was observed at least ten times. This sequence joins TRBV10-2 and TRBJ2-3; 10 bases align to TRBD2. The CDR3 sequence is 17 residues long. Unmatched junction bases numbered 8, after V lost 3 bases and J lost 2 bases. Germline assignment: CDR1 WSHSY and CDR2 SAAADI. The CDR3 region is CASSDPASGSYTDTQYF. CDR3 sequence (DNA): TGCGCCAGCAGTGACCCGGCTAGCGGGAGCTACACAGATACGCAGTATTTT.

This clone was recorded many times. V usage is TRBV5-6 and J usage is TRBJ1-4, with 7 bases identical to TRBD1. The length of the CDR3 is 15 residues. Germline V gene sequence: CDR1 SGHDT, CDR2 YYEEEE. Trimming cost V 3 bases and J 5 bases; bases outside gene matches: 7. CDR3 region: CASSWGTAHNEKLFF. CDR3 in DNA: TGTGCCAGCAGCTGGGGGACAGCCCACAATGAAAAACTGTTTTTT.

The V gene is TRBV18, the J gene TRBJ2-7; 9 bases match TRBD2. The CDR3 spans 16 residues. The V and J ends lost 0 bases and 3 bases, in that order; junction bases with no gene match: 6. The germline V gene encodes CDR1 KGHSH and CDR2 LQKENI. CDR3 DNA: TGTGCCAGCTCACCACCGGGTAGCGGGAGTATCTACGAGCAGTACTTC. Translated, it gives CASSPPGSGSIYEQYF.

The rearrangement joins TRBV3-1 to TRBJ2-7, with D hard to call. The CDR3 sequence is 13 residues long. Germline V gives CDR1 LGHDT, CDR2 YNNKEL (reference sequence). V was pared by 2 bases and J by 3 bases, with 8 bases between. CDR3 region: CASSQRGDYEQYF. CDR3 nucleotide sequence: TGTGCCAGCAGCCAAAGAGGCGACTACGAGCAGTACTTC.

The V gene is TRBV15, the J gene TRBJ2-7, with D maybe TRBD1 (6 bases). CDR1 is LNHNV, CDR2 YYDKDF, per germline (reference sequence). The CDR3 length is 14 residues. Trimming pared 3 bases from V and 10 bases from J, leaving 19 bases between. CDR3 DNA: TGTGCCACCAGCAGCAACAGGGCCGGTCACTATCAGTACTTC. Its translation: CATSSNRAGHYQYF.

This clone came up a few times. The V gene is TRBV6-4, the J gene TRBJ2-3; 11 bases line up with TRBD2. V was clipped by 5 bases and J by 1 base; unmatched bases: 2. This CDR3 contains 15 residues. CDR1 is MRHNA, CDR2 SNTAGT, per germline. The CDR3 coding sequence is TGTGCCAGCAGTTGGACTAGCGGGTGCACAGATACGCAGTATTTT. Translated: CASSWTSGCTDTQYF.

This clone appeared many times. The gene calls are TRBV30 and TRBJ1-1; D is unclear. The ends were cut back, 1 base at V and 9 bases at J, with 9 bases in the middle. This CDR3 has 11 amino acids. Germline V gene data show CDR1 as GTSNPN and CDR2 as SVGIG (reference sequence). CDR3 amino acids: CAWSESPQAFF. As DNA, the CDR3 is TGTGCCTGGAGTGAGTCGCCCCAAGCTTTCTTT.

By share, this clone ranks as medium-sized (0.01 to 0.1%). The chain recombines TRBV12-3 or TRBV12-4 with TRBJ1-2; D not resolved. CDR3 length: 11 amino acids. The V and J ends lost 6 bases and 5 bases respectively, with 7 bases between them. The CDR3 bases are TGTGCCAGCAGGGCGGGGTATGGCTACACCTTC. It encodes CASRAGYGYTF.

Regarding this clone: The junction shows a germline mismatch at one end, possibly a read error. This CDR3 is CAISALADNTYTQYF. The CDR3 coding sequence is TGTGCCATCAGTGCTCTAGCGGATAACACATATACGCAGTATTTT. The rearrangement joins TRBV10-3 to TRBJ2-3, with 7 nucleotides matching TRBD2. The CDR3 covers 15 residues. CDR1 and CDR2 from the germline V gene are ENHRY and SYGVKD.

A few counts support this clone. The rearrangement links TRBV6-6 to TRBJ1-1, with no clear D. The V gene lost 2 bases and the J gene lost 2 bases, with 12 bases spanning the gap. The CDR3 length is 15 residues. The germline V gene has CDR1 MNHNY and CDR2 SVGAGI (reference sequence). The chain's CDR3 is CASSYAGPPNTEAFF. CDR3 sequence (DNA): TGTGCCAGCAGTTACGCCGGGCCCCCTAACACTGAAGCTTTCTTT.

Within the sample, this clone is medium-sized (0.01 to 0.1%). CDR3 nucleotide sequence: TGCAGTGGCCAACAGGGGAACTATGGCTACACCTTC. Protein: CSGQQGNYGYTF. V and J are TRBV20-1 and TRBJ1-2; 7 positions agree with TRBD1. Germline assignment: CDR1 DFQATT and CDR2 SNEGSKA (reference sequence). The ends lost 7 bases at V and 2 bases at J; junction bases unmatched: 4. The CDR3 runs 12 residues.

In its sample, this clone was seen many times. V and J are TRBV13 and TRBJ1-1; D is ambiguous. Germline V lookup: CDR1 PRHDT, CDR2 FYEKMQ (reference sequence). The V and J ends lost 2 bases and 2 bases respectively, with 6 bases between them. This CDR3 spans 13 amino acids. CDR3 region: CASSLRVNTEAFF. In DNA form, the CDR3 reads TGTGCCAGCAGCTTAAGGGTTAACACTGAAGCTTTCTTT.

This clone has a count of ten or more. This chain uses TRBV2 with TRBJ2-1; 11 bases are a match to TRBD1. This CDR3 has 15 amino acids. The V gene end was trimmed by 6 bases and the J gene end by 8 bases; junction bases not matched to a gene: 9. Germline V gene data show CDR1 as SNHLY and CDR2 as FYNNEI. As DNA, the CDR3 is TGTGCCAGCAGGCGCCGGGACAGGGGGGCCGATGAGCAGTTCTTC. This codes for CASRRRDRGADEQFF.

This clone was counted ten times or more. The gene calls are TRBV28 and TRBJ1-5; D might be TRBD1 (6 bases). Germline V gene sequence: CDR1 MDHEN, CDR2 SYDVKM. Trimming cost V 2 bases and J 4 bases, with 21 bases left between them. There are 18 residues in the CDR3. The DNA for the CDR3 is TGTGCCAGCAGTTTAATTGAACTACAGGGCTTGTTTAATCAGCCCCAGCATTTT. Translation gives CASSLIELQGLFNQPQHF.

This clone was seen ten or more times. The genes are TRBV29-1 and TRBJ2-7, with D possibly TRBD1 on 6 matching bases. The V end lost 4 bases, the J end lost 0 bases, and 13 bases lay between the germline ends. This CDR3 contains 14 residues. Germline CDR1 is SQVTM and CDR2 is ANQGSEA. The CDR3 DNA reads as TGCAGCGTTGTAATGGACAGAGTCTCCTACGAGCAGTACTTC. Translation gives CSVVMDRVSYEQYF.

This clone was seen a few times. The CDR3 region has the DNA TGTGCCAGTAGTACGGGACAGCCCTACGAGCAGTACTTC. Translated, it gives CASSTGQPYEQYF. This chain connects TRBV19 to TRBJ2-7; 7 bases match TRBD1. CDR1 and CDR2 (germline): LNHDA, SQIVND (reference sequence). This CDR3 region has 13 residues. The ends lost 4 bases at V and 2 bases at J; junction bases unmatched: 2. The variable domain in full, completed from reference TRBV19 and TRBJ2-7, reads DGGITQSPKYLFRKEGQNVTLSCEQNLNHDAMYWYRQDPGQGLRLIYYSQIVNDFQKGDIAEGYSVSREKKESFPLTVTSAQKNPTAFYLCASSTGQPYEQYFGPGTRLTVT.

This clone was seen a few times. The genes are TRBV24-1 and TRBJ2-7; tentatively, D is TRBD2 (6 bases). V lost 8 bases and J 1 base, leaving 17 bases between the germline ends. The CDR3 is 15 residues long. Per germline, CDR1 KGHDR and CDR2 SFDVKD. CDR3 amino acids: CATTDSGSRSYEQYF. The CDR3, as DNA: TGTGCCACCACAGATAGCGGTAGCCGATCCTACGAGCAGTACTTC.

The V gene is TRBV9, the J gene TRBJ2-3; no firm D call. The CDR3 consists of 16 residues. Germline CDR1 is SGDLS and CDR2 is YYNGEE. The V and J ends lost 3 bases and 5 bases respectively, with 19 bases between them. CDR3 nucleotides: TGTGCCAGCAGCGACCCCCCCGGCAACATTGGAGATACGCAGTATTTT. Translation gives CASSDPPGNIGDTQYF.

This clone was observed a few times. For the CDR3, the DNA is TGTGCCAGCAGTTCGCAGGGGGCTTGGAATTCACCCCTCCACTTT. Its translation is CASSSQGAWNSPLHF. The chain combines TRBV12-3 or TRBV12-4 with TRBJ1-6; 8 bases match TRBD1. Trimming removed 4 bases from V and 7 bases from J; junction bases left unmatched: 6. The CDR3 has 15 residues.

This clone was counted ten times or more. This chain uses TRBV7-9 with TRBJ2-3; D tentatively fits TRBD1 or TRBD2 (6 bases each). CDR1 and CDR2 (germline): SEHNR, FQNEAQ (reference sequence). The CDR3 runs 15 residues. Trimming cost V 1 base and J 4 bases, with 12 bases left between them. The CDR3 coding sequence is TGTGCCAGCAGCTTAGAACAGGGAGGTTCAGATACGCAGTATTTT. It encodes CASSLEQGGSDTQYF. Full variable domain (rest looked up from reference TRBV7-9 and TRBJ2-3): DTGVSQNPRHKITKRGQNVTFRCDPISEHNRLYWYRQTLGQGPEFLTYFQNEAQLEKSRLLSDRFSAERPKGSFSTLEIQRTEQGDSAMYLCASSLEQGGSDTQYFGPGTRLTVL.

This clone was found many times. The V call is TRBV7-9, the J call TRBJ1-3; D remains ambiguous. Germline CDR1 and CDR2: SEHNR and FQNEAQ (reference sequence). V was shortened by 6 bases and J by 2 bases, with 8 bases between the two germline ends. The CDR3 consists of 13 residues. The CDR3, as DNA: TGTGCCAGCAGGTTGGTCCCTGGAAACACCATATATTTT. As protein: CASRLVPGNTIYF.

This clone was recorded many times. CDR3 residues: CASSPSSSNEKLFF. CDR3 DNA: TGTGCCAGCAGTCCCTCTTCTTCTAATGAAAAACTGTTTTTT. The V gene is TRBV28, the J gene TRBJ1-4; no clear D gene. The V gene's germline CDR1 is MDHEN and CDR2 SYDVKM. V was trimmed by 5 bases and J by 3 bases, leaving 10 bases between them. The CDR3 is 14 amino acids.

The chain uses TRBV20-1 and TRBJ1-2; the D is unclear. This CDR3 has 13 amino acids. The V and J ends lost 8 bases and 6 bases respectively, with 19 bases between them. Germline loops: CDR1 DFQATT, CDR2 SNEGSKA (reference sequence). CDR3 amino acids: CSPKDSLANGYTF. For the CDR3, the DNA is TGCAGTCCTAAGGATTCACTGGCGAATGGCTACACCTTC.

The CDR3 DNA is TGCAGTGCCACGACAGGGGGCAGGGATGAGCAGTTCTTC. This codes for CSATTGGRDEQFF. The chain is built from TRBV20-1 and TRBJ2-1; TRBD1 agrees at 10 bases. Germline CDR1 DFQATT, CDR2 SNEGSKA (reference sequence). The V and J ends lost 6 bases and 8 bases, in that order; junction bases with no gene match: 7. CDR3 size: 13 residues.

This clone is deemed medium-sized (0.01 to 0.1%). The gene calls are TRBV6-1 and TRBJ1-1; D is ambiguous. The V end was cut by 0 bases, the J end by 1 base, with 9 bases between. Germline assignment: CDR1 MNHNS and CDR2 SASEGT. CDR3 length: 15 residues. The CDR3 sequence: CASSEAVDGNTEAFF. The CDR3 region has the DNA TGTGCCAGCAGTGAAGCTGTGGACGGGAACACTGAAGCTTTCTTT.